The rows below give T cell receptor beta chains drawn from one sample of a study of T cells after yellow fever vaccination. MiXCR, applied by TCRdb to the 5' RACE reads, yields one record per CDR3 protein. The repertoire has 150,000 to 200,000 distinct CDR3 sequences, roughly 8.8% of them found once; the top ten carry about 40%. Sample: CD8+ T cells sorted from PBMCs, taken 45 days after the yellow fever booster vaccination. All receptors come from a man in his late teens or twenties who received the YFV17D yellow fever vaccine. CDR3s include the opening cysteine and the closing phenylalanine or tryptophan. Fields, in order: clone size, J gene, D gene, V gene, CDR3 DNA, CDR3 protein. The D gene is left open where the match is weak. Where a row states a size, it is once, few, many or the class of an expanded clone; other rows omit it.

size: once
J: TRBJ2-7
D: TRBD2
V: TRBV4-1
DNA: TGCGCCAGCAGCCACCGCGGGGGATCGAACCCATCCTACGAGCAGTACTTC
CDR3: CASSHRGGSNPSYEQYF

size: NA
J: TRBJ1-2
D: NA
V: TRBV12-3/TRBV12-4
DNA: TGTGCCAGCAGCCTGTATGGGGGAAACTATGGCTACACCTTC
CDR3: CASSLYGGNYGYTF

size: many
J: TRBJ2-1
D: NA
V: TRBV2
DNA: TGTGCCTCTCAGAGGGGGGGCCCTAGGAATGAGCAGTTCTTC
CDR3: CASQRGGPRNEQFF

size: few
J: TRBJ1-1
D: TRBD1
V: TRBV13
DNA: TGTGCCAGCAGCCGATTGGACAGGGGGACTGAAGCTTTCTTT
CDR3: CASSRLDRGTEAFF

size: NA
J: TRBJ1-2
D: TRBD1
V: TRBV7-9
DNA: TGTGCCAGCAGCCCACGAGGACAGGGTCGCTATGGCTACACCTTC
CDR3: CASSPRGQGRYGYTF

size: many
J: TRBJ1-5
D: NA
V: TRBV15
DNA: TGTGCCACCAGCAGAGATCGGGGGGGGCAGCCCCAGCATTTT
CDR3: CATSRDRGGQPQHF

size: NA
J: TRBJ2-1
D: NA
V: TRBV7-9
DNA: TGTGCCAGCAGCTCCCCCCGCGACAGGTTGGAGGATGAGCAGTTCTTC
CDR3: CASSSPRDRLEDEQFF

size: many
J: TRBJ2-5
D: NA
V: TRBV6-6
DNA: TGTGCCAGCAGTTATTGGGAGACCCAGTACTTC
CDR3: CASSYWETQYF

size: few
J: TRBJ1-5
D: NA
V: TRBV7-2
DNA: TGTGCCAGCAGCTTAGCTCAGTTATGTCAGCCCCAGCATTTT
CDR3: CASSLAQLCQPQHF

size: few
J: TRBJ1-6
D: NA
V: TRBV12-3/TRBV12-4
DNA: TGTGCCAGCAGCCCCATATGGGCGGGTCCTTTTTCACCCCTCCACTTT
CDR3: CASSPIWAGPFSPLHF

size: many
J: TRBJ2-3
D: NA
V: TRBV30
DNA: TGTGCCTGGAGTGTTTTGGATACGCAGTATTTT
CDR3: CAWSVLDTQYF

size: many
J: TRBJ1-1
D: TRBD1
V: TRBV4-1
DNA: TGCGCCAGCAGCCAAGTAAGACAGGGATTCACTGAAGCTTTCTTT
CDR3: CASSQVRQGFTEAFF

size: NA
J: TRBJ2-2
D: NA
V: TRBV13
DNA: TGTGCCACGCGGGACTCATCGGGCACCGGGGAGCTGTTTTTT
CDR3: CATRDSSGTGELFF

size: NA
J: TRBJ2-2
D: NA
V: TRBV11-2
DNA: TGTGCCAGCAGCTTCGGGACAACTGCCGGGGAGCTGTTTTTT
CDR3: CASSFGTTAGELFF

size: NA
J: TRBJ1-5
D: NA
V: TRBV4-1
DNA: TGCGCCAGCAGCCAAGCGGAAGGTAATCAGCCCCAGCATTTT
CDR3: CASSQAEGNQPQHF

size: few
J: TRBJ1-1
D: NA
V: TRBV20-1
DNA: TGCAGTGCTAGAGATGGGTTCGGGGGGGCCACTGAAGCTTTCTTT
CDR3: CSARDGFGGATEAFF

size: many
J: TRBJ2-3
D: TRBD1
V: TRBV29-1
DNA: TGCAGCGTTGAGACTTGGGACAGGGGACTCCTAGCACAAGATACGCAGTATTTT
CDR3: CSVETWDRGLLAQDTQYF

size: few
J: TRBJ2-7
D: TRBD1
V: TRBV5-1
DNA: TGCGCCAGCAGCTATCCGGGACAGGTCTACGAGCAGTACTTC
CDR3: CASSYPGQVYEQYF

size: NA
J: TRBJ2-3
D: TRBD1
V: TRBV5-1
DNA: TGCGCCAGCAGCTCGACGTTTGATACAGGGGACACAGATACGCAGTATTTT
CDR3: CASSSTFDTGDTDTQYF

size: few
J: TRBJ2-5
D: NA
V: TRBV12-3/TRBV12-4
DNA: TGTGCCAGCAGCCCCCCAGGGACAATCCAAGAGACCCAGTACTTC
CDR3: CASSPPGTIQETQYF

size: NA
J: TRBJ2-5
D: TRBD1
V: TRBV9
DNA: TGTGCCAGCAGCTCCACGACAGGGGGAAGGGAGACCCAGTACTTC
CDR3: CASSSTTGGRETQYF

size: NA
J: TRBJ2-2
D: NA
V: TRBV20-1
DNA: TGCAGTGCTAGAGATGTGGCTAGCGCCACCGGGGAGCTGTTTTTT
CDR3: CSARDVASATGELFF

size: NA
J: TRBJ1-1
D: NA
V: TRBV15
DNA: TGTGCCACCAGCAGTCAGGGGAGTTTCACTGAAGCTTTCTTT
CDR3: CATSSQGSFTEAFF

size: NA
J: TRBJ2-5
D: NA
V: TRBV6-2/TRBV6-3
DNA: TGTGCCAGCAGTTACCAGGGCATCCGCGAGACCCAGTACTTC
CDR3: CASSYQGIRETQYF

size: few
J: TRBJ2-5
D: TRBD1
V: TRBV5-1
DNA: TGCGCCAGCAGCTGGACAGGGCCCCCTTTGACCCAGTACTTC
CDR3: CASSWTGPPLTQYF

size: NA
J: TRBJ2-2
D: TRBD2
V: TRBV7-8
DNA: TGTGCCAGCAGCTTAGGGTCCTCATGGGGGGGGAACACCGGGGAGCTGTTTTTT
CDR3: CASSLGSSWGGNTGELFF

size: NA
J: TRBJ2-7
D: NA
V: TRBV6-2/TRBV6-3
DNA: TGTGCCAGCAGTTACTCGATCTACGAGCAGTACTTC
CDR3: CASSYSIYEQYF

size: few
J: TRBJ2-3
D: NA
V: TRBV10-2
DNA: TGCGCCAGCAGTGAGCAGCTTAGCACAGATACGCAGTATTTT
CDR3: CASSEQLSTDTQYF

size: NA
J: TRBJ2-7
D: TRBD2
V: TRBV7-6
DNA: TGTGCCAGCAGCTTACGAGCGGGAATCTCCTACGAGCAGTACTTC
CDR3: CASSLRAGISYEQYF

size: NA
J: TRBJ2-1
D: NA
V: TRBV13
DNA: TGTGCCAGCAGCTCACCCGGGACGGATGAGCAGTTCTTC
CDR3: CASSSPGTDEQFF

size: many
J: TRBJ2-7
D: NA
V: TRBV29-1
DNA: TGCAGCGTTTACAACTCCTACGAGCAGTACTTC
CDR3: CSVYNSYEQYF

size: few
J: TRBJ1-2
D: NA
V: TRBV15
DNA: TGTGCCACCAGCAGAGATCGAAGGGTCGGATCCGAGGCTTATGGCTACACCTTC
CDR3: CATSRDRRVGSEAYGYTF

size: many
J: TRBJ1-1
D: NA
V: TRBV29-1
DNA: TGCAGCGGATGGGAGGGCGGCTTGGGCACTGAAGCTTTCTTT
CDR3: CSGWEGGLGTEAFF

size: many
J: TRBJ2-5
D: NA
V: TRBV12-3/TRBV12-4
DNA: TGTGCCAGCAGTCCCCGGCAGGGAGACCAAGAGACCCAGTACTTC
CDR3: CASSPRQGDQETQYF

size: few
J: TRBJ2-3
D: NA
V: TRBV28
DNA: TGTGCCAGCGGACTGTCGGGGGCAGATACGCAGTATTTT
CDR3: CASGLSGADTQYF

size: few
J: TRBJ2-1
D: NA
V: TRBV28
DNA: TGTGCCAGCAGTTTGCTCCGACAGAATGAGCAGTTCTTC
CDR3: CASSLLRQNEQFF

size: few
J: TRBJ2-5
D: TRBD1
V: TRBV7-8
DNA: TGTGCCAGCAGCCCAGGGGGCAGAGGGGAGACCCAGTACTTC
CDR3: CASSPGGRGETQYF

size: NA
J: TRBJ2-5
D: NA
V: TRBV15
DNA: TGTGCCACCCGGGCGGGGAACCAAGAGACCCAGTACTTC
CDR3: CATRAGNQETQYF

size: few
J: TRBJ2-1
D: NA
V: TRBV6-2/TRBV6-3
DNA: TGTGCCAGCCAAAATCCAAACAGGCACTACTCGCGGTATGAGCAGTTCTTC
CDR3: CASQNPNRHYSRYEQFF

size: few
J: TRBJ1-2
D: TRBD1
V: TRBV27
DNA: TGTGCCAGCAGTCCGGGACAGGGGGCGCGCGGCTACACCTTC
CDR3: CASSPGQGARGYTF